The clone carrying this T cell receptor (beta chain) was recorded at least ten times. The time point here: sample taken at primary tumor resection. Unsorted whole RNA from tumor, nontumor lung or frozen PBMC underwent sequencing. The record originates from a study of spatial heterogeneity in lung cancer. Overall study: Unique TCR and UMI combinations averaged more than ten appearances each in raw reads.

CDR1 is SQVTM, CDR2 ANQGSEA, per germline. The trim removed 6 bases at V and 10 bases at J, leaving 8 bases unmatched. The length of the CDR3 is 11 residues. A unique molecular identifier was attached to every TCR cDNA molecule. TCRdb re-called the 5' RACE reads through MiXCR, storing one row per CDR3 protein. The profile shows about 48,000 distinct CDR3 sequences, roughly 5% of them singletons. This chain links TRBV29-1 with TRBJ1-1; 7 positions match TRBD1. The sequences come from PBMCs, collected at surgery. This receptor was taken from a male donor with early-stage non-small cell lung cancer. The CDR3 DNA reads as TGCAGCGTATCAACAGGGGCTTTAGCTTTCTTT. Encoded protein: CSVSTGALAFF.